These 28 T cell receptor beta chains were all obtained from the same sample, sequenced in a study of cytomegalovirus exposure and HLA in healthy donors. With 60 Vbeta and 13 Jbeta primers, the PCR was carried out. TCRdb's table, derived via immunoSEQ multiplex PCR, lists solely in-frame clones and lacks some. The sample has under 130,000 clones; 65% to 85% are singletons. Sequenced: PBMCs. These receptors all stem from a man aged 45 to 65 in good health and CMV-seropositive.

The CDR3 sequence is CASRPGTGKETQYF. CDR3 in DNA: TGTGCCAGCCGTCCCGGGACAGGGAAAGAGACCCAGTACTTC. This sequence joins TRBV18 and TRBJ2-5; 9 nucleotides match TRBD1. There are 14 residues in the CDR3. Trimming removed 8 bases from V and 3 bases from J; junction bases left unmatched: 7. Germline V gene data show CDR1 as KGHSH and CDR2 as LQKENI. Filled out from reference TRBV18 and TRBJ2-5, the complete variable domain reads NAGVMQNPRHLVRRRGQEARLRCSPMKGHSHVYWYRQLPEEGLKFMVYLQKENIIDESGMPKERFSAEFPKEGPSILRIQQVVRGDSAAYFCASRPGTGKETQYFGPGTRLLVL.

The chain is built from TRBV19 and TRBJ2-3; 7 nucleotides align to TRBD1. The germline gives CDR1 LNHDA, CDR2 SQIVND (reference sequence). The J segment lost 2 bases and the V segment lost 3 bases, leaving 5 bases of the junction unmatched. CDR3 size: 15 residues. The CDR3 reads CASSIGQDPTDTQYF. CDR3 nucleotide sequence: TGTGCCAGTAGTATTGGACAGGACCCCACAGATACGCAGTATTTT.

The rearrangement links TRBV6-1 to TRBJ1-2; tentatively, D is TRBD1 (6 bases). Looked up from germline, CDR1 is MNHNS and CDR2 is SASEGT. The CDR3 totals 12 residues. V was clipped by 7 bases and J by 7 bases, with 13 bases between them. CDR3 nucleotide sequence: TGTGCCAGCACCTACAGGGCGGCTGGCTACACCTTC. Amino acids: CASTYRAAGYTF.

Here the CDR3 reads CASSYSRGGAEKLFF. Written as DNA, the CDR3 is TGTGCCAGCAGTTACTCCCGGGGAGGGGCTGAAAAACTGTTTTTT. This chain connects TRBV6-5 to TRBJ1-4; the D gene is possibly TRBD1 (5 bases). The CDR3 contains 15 residues. V gave up 0 bases and J gave up 7 bases, with 12 bases separating them. From germline, CDR1 is MNHEY and CDR2 SVGAGI.

The chain links TRBV6-5 to TRBJ2-1; TRBD2 might be the D (5 bases). Looked up from germline, CDR1 is MNHEY and CDR2 is SVGAGI. The CDR3 is 13 amino acids. Trimming removed 3 bases at V and 4 bases at J, with 7 bases between. The CDR3 region is CASSYPGYNEQFF. CDR3 coding DNA: TGTGCCAGCAGTTATCCGGGGTACAATGAGCAGTTCTTC.

The rearrangement uses TRBV6-1 and TRBJ1-5, with D perhaps TRBD1 (6 bases). This CDR3 region has 14 residues. V was pared by 5 bases and J by 6 bases, with 14 bases between. Looked up from germline, CDR1 is MNHNS and CDR2 is SASEGT. The CDR3 loop is CASSNNRVAQPQHF. The CDR3, as DNA: TGTGCCAGCAGTAACAACAGGGTGGCTCAGCCCCAGCATTTT.

J is TRBJ2-2 and V is TRBV9; 7 nucleotides line up with TRBD1. The CDR3 runs 15 residues. The trim removed 2 bases at V and 6 bases at J, leaving 7 bases unmatched. Germline-derived CDR1 and CDR2 are SGDLS and YYNGEE. The CDR3 DNA reads TGTGCCAGCAGCGTGTACAGGGGTATTGCCGGGGAGCTGTTTTTT. This translates into CASSVYRGIAGELFF.

The V call is TRBV27, the J call TRBJ2-6, with D perhaps matching TRBD2 (5 bases). V lost 2 bases to trimming and J lost 4 bases, with 18 bases between them. The CDR3 length is 18 residues. CDR1 MNHEY and CDR2 SMNVEV come from the germline V gene (reference sequence). CDR3 region: CASSLNGNAPRGANVLTF. In DNA, the CDR3 is TGTGCCAGCAGTTTAAACGGGAACGCTCCTAGGGGGGCCAACGTCCTGACTTTC. Variable domain in full (rest from reference TRBV27 and TRBJ2-6): EAQVTQNPRYLITVTGKKLTVTCSQNMNHEYMSWYRQDPGLGLRQIYYSMNVEVTDKGDVPEGYKVSRKEKRNFPLILESPSPNQTSLYFCASSLNGNAPRGANVLTFGAGSRLTVL.

This clone was recorded a few times. J is TRBJ2-2 and V is TRBV7-3; perhaps TRBD2 as D (5 bases). Per the germline V gene, CDR1 is SGHTA and CDR2 is FQGTGA. The CDR3 is 14 residues long. The V end was cut by 1 base, the J end by 3 bases, with 6 bases between. The CDR3 coding sequence is TGTGCCAGCAGCTTAAGGCGGGACACCGGGGAGCTGTTTTTT. Protein sequence: CASSLRRDTGELFF.

The rearrangement uses TRBV7-2 and TRBJ2-1; 9 bases are a match to TRBD2. Germline CDR1 SGHTA, CDR2 FQGNSA. The J segment lost 8 bases and the V segment lost 1 base, leaving 6 bases of the junction unmatched. CDR3 length: 15 residues. Here the CDR3 reads CASSLGAGGLDEQFF. In nucleotides, the CDR3 is TGTGCCAGCAGCTTAGGAGCGGGAGGTCTGGATGAGCAGTTCTTC.

This clone has only a few counts. The chain recombines TRBV18 with TRBJ1-2; D unclear. The CDR3 consists of 14 residues. Per the germline V gene, CDR1 is KGHSH and CDR2 is LQKENI. Trimming left V 0 bases short and J 4 bases short, with 9 bases between. CDR3 region: CASSPPRRTYGYTF. For the CDR3, the DNA is TGTGCCAGCTCACCACCCCGGAGGACCTATGGCTACACCTTC.

The chain recombines TRBV9 with TRBJ2-7; TRBD1 is a possible D gene (5 bases). The CDR3 is made up of 15 amino acids. Germline loops: CDR1 SGDLS, CDR2 YYNGEE. V gave up 2 bases and J gave up 0 bases, with 12 bases separating them. The CDR3 DNA is TGTGCCAGCAGCGTGACGGACAACCTCTCCTACGAGCAGTACTTC. It encodes CASSVTDNLSYEQYF.

V gene TRBV28 combines with J gene TRBJ1-3; 8 bases are shared with TRBD1. Germline-derived CDR1 and CDR2 are MDHEN and SYDVKM. J lost 5 bases, V lost 6 bases, and 9 bases had no gene match. CDR3 length: 15 residues. CDR3 amino acids: CASRTGGQGRNTIYF. Here the CDR3 DNA reads TGTGCCAGCAGGACAGGCGGACAGGGAAGAAACACCATATATTTT.

The count of this clone is one. This sequence joins TRBV10-3 and TRBJ2-2, with 10 bases lining up with TRBD1. The germline V gene has CDR1 ENHRY and CDR2 SYGVKD. This CDR3 is 18 amino acids long. V lost 6 bases and J lost 6; bases outside the gene matches: 16. The CDR3 spells CAIRRQGAIGLNSGELFF. The CDR3 DNA sequence: TGTGCCATCAGGCGACAGGGGGCGATTGGTCTTAATTCCGGGGAGCTGTTTTTT.

V and J are TRBV6-5 and TRBJ2-7, with 7 bases lining up with TRBD1. Germline loops: CDR1 MNHEY, CDR2 SVGAGI. The CDR3 runs to 14 residues. The trim removed 5 bases at V and 2 bases at J, leaving 6 bases unmatched. CDR3 sequence: CASSQATGPYEQYF. DNA of the CDR3: TGTGCCAGCAGTCAAGCGACAGGGCCCTACGAGCAGTACTTC.

This clone was detected only once. V is TRBV2 and J is TRBJ2-2, with D possibly being TRBD2 (5 bases). Germline loops: CDR1 SNHLY, CDR2 FYNNEI. The CDR3 contains 18 residues. Trimming cost V 7 bases and J 1 base, with 22 bases left between them. The CDR3 DNA sequence: TGTGCCAGCACCCACACGTGGCGGGCAACCCTGAACACCGGGGAGCTGTTTTTT. Its translation is CASTHTWRATLNTGELFF.

The V and J genes are TRBV2 and TRBJ2-3; D is undetermined. Germline CDR1 SNHLY, CDR2 FYNNEI. The germline V and J ends were trimmed by 6 bases and 2 bases, with 9 bases remaining between them. The CDR3 extends over 13 amino acids. CDR3 region: CASRLIPTDTQYF. The CDR3 nucleotides are TGTGCCAGCAGATTAATCCCCACAGATACGCAGTATTTT.

The V and J genes are TRBV5-1 and TRBJ1-2; TRBD1 matches 8 bases. The CDR3 covers 15 residues. Germline trimming cut 3 bases from V and 6 bases from J; bases unmatched to any gene: 10. Germline V gene sequence: CDR1 SGHRS, CDR2 YFSETQ. This CDR3 reads CASSSGGATGDGYTF. CDR3 sequence (DNA): TGCGCCAGCAGCTCCGGAGGGGCGACAGGGGATGGCTACACCTTC.

Only a few counts were recorded for this clone. V is TRBV19 and J is TRBJ2-3, with 10 bases lining up with TRBD2. The CDR3 runs to 16 residues. CDR1 LNHDA and CDR2 SQIVND come from the germline V gene (reference sequence). J gave up 3 bases and V 1 base, and 4 bases lay outside the gene matches. The chain's CDR3 is CASSIGGTSATDTQYF. In nucleotides, the CDR3 is TGTGCCAGTAGTATAGGGGGGACTAGCGCTACAGATACGCAGTATTTT.

V gene TRBV2 combines with J gene TRBJ2-3, with 9 bases aligning to TRBD2. J lost 6 bases, V lost 6 bases, and 10 bases had no gene match. The CDR3 length is 15 residues. Germline assignment: CDR1 SNHLY and CDR2 FYNNEI. The CDR3 loop is CASRAGTSIIDTQYF. CDR3 nucleotide sequence: TGTGCCAGCAGAGCCGGGACTAGCATAATTGATACGCAGTATTTT. The full variable domain, its missing parts supplied by reference TRBV2 and TRBJ2-3, is EPEVTQTPSHQVTQMGQEVILRCVPISNHLYFYWYRQILGQKVEFLVSFYNNEISEKSEIFDDQFSVERPDGSNFTLKIRSTKLEDSAMYFCASRAGTSIIDTQYFGPGTRLTVL.

This clone was detected only once. The chain recombines TRBV15 with TRBJ1-2; D is unresolved. The length of the CDR3 is 16 residues. The germline V and J ends were trimmed by 0 bases and 4 bases, with 15 bases remaining between them. Germline CDR1 LNHNV, CDR2 YYDKDF (reference sequence). In DNA, the CDR3 is TGTGCCACCAGCAGAGATAATGCGTTCGTTGGCTATGGCTACACCTTC. Its translation is CATSRDNAFVGYGYTF.

V usage is TRBV4-1 and J usage is TRBJ2-5; D is possibly TRBD2 (5 bases). V dropped 4 bases and J dropped 4 bases, with 16 bases sitting between them. The CDR3 runs to 15 residues. In germline, CDR1 is MGHRA, CDR2 YSYEKL. The CDR3 here is CASSLNTRAPETQYF. DNA of the CDR3: TGCGCCAGCAGCCTCAACACGCGGGCACCAGAGACCCAGTACTTC.

The chain joins TRBV4-1 to TRBJ2-3, with D maybe TRBD2 (6 bases). Germline V CDR1 and CDR2: MGHRA, YSYEKL. Trimming took 4 bases from V and 2 from J, leaving 13 bases between them. The CDR3 consists of 15 residues. DNA for the CDR3: TGCGCCAGCAGCCCCCCTGGAGGGTCCACAGATACGCAGTATTTT. It is translated as CASSPPGGSTDTQYF.

This chain joins TRBV7-2 and TRBJ2-3, with 7 bases identical to TRBD2. The CDR3 spans 15 residues. V lost 1 base, J lost 6 bases, and 7 bases stayed unmatched. The V gene's germline CDR1 is SGHTA and CDR2 FQGNSA. The CDR3: CASSLDGRWHDTQYF. As DNA, the CDR3 is TGTGCCAGCAGCTTAGACGGGAGGTGGCATGATACGCAGTATTTT.

This sequence joins TRBV25-1 and TRBJ2-3; 8 bases match TRBD2. The trim removed 7 bases at V and 6 bases at J, leaving 6 bases unmatched. The germline V gene encodes CDR1 MGHDK and CDR2 SYGVNS. The CDR3 loop spans 13 amino acids. The CDR3 DNA reads as TGTGCCAGCATCGGGAGGGCAGGGGATACGCAGTATTTT. It specifies CASIGRAGDTQYF.

This clone was seen more than once but under ten times. The J gene is TRBJ2-7, the V gene TRBV27, with D maybe TRBD1 (6 bases). This CDR3 comprises 15 residues. Germline V CDR1 and CDR2: MNHEY, SMNVEV (reference sequence). V was clipped by 7 bases and J by 5 bases, with 21 bases between them. This CDR3 is CASNDRLKMANEQYF. CDR3 nucleotides: TGTGCCAGCAACGACAGGCTCAAAATGGCCAACGAGCAGTACTTC.

This chain links TRBV11-2 with TRBJ2-3; 8 bases align to TRBD2. V lost 5 bases, J lost 0 bases, and 4 bases stayed unmatched. CDR1 and CDR2 from the germline V gene are SGHAT and FQNNGV. The CDR3 extends over 15 amino acids. CDR3: CASSQLAESTDTQYF. CDR3 DNA: TGTGCCAGCAGCCAACTAGCGGAGAGCACAGATACGCAGTATTTT.

This chain links TRBV5-1 with TRBJ2-3, with TRBD2 matching 13 bases. CDR1 and CDR2 from the germline V gene are SGHRS and YFSETQ. The J segment lost 3 bases and the V segment lost 5 bases, leaving 3 bases of the junction unmatched. The CDR3 contains 15 residues. The chain's CDR3 is CASRQGLAGTDTQYF. Here the CDR3 DNA reads TGCGCCAGCAGACAGGGACTAGCGGGAACAGATACGCAGTATTTT.